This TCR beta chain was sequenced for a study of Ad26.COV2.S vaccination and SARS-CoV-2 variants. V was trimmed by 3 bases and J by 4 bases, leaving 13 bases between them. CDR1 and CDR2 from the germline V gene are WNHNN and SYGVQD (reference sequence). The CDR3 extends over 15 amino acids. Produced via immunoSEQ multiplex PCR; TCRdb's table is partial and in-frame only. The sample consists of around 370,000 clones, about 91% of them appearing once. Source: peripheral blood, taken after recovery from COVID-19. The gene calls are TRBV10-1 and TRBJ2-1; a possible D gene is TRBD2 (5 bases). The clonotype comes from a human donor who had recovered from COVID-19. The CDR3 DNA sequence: TGCGCCAGCAGTGAATCCAGCGGAGAGTACAATGAGCAGTTCTTC. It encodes CASSESSGEYNEQFF.